This TCR beta chain was retrieved from a study of molecular identifiers for immune sequencing clone quantification (dated by TCRdb to 2016 to 2018). As for the study more broadly: In a replicate experiment, RNA from roughly 20,000 or 100,000 naive CD8 T cells was split into five aliquots, four of which were sequenced. This methods study benchmarked molecular-identifier clustering-based TCR repertoire sequencing (MIDCIRS) and TCR RNA copy counting, using CD8 T cells to do so. The investigation overall reported the following: Naive libraries contained spiked-in Jurkat TCR RNA (roughly 10 copies' worth), which is not part of the donor repertoire. Spiked-in Jurkat TCR RNA equal to a single cell's worth was reported to be detectable even within 1,100,000 naive CD8 T cells. In CMV-specific effector cells, over 99% of molecules were held by clones above 20 RNA copies, whereas under 1% of molecules were held by such clones in naive cells. Highly expanded clone sizes could be underestimated because identical TCR molecules may share a barcode. When barcode sub-clustering was omitted, TCR diversity was inflated by chimeric consensus sequences, with chimeras reaching as high as 47%. Modeling estimated 3 to 3.5 recovered TCR RNA copies per cell, compared with approximately 9.5 by digital PCR, which implies 25% to 30% capture efficiency.

Libraries were built with PCR. Instrument used: NextSeq 500. Bulk TCR libraries were made following a previously described method, with the TCR primers given in Table S5. The Qiagen AllPrep DNA/RNA kit was used to purify total RNA. Before any analysis, reads coming from multiple sequencing runs of the same library were combined into one pool. In the authors' own workflow: Reads were retained only if the reads had an exact TCR constant sequence, and the retained reads were trimmed to 150 nt and grouped according to their 12-nt molecular barcodes. Reads within each barcode group were sub-clustered using a 15% Levenshtein threshold, and quality-weighted consensus sequences were constructed for each RNA molecule. Non-functional sequences were discarded, and so were lower-count sequences lying one edit away from another sequence. Barcode sub-clusters with fewer than 20% of the maximum read count were removed, based on fitting two negative binomial distributions. In-frame beta chains were kept once TCRdb had trimmed the public reads at Q25 with fastp and called clones with MiXCR. All rows with the same CDR3 protein become a single entry with the most common DNA and genes. These V and J calls derive from TCRdb rather than the authors' analysis. The sample table contains some 580,000 distinct CDR3 sequences; only one count was recorded for about 25% of them. About 0.73% of the sample is in the top ten clones.

This clonotype has just a few counts. The target of this receptor is not known. Per-base quality was not reported, and no clone a single base away is much larger than it. Libraries of naive CD8 T cells were generated from about 21,000 to 970,000 sorted cells, with 10%, 30% or 50% of the purified RNA used. Naive CD8 T cells were FACS-sorted as CD8+CD4-CCR7+CD45RA+ on a BD FACSAria II into RLT Plus buffer. To test detection sensitivity, Jurkat RNA equal to around 11 TCR copies was added to samples of 20,000-1,000,000 naive CD8 T cells. CD8 T cells were enriched with RosetteSep CD8+ T Cell Enrichment Cocktail and Ficoll-Paque, followed by ACK red cell lysis. Sequenced input: naive CD8+ T cells from blood, with Jurkat cell RNA spiked in. The sample's cell subset or site label, in plain terms: FACS-sorted CD8+CD4-CCR7+CD45RA+ naive T cells. The TCR comes from a human donor in good health. Some libraries in this study had Jurkat cell RNA spiked in.

The DNA reads as follows: TGTGCCAGCCGGACTAGCGGGAGTTGGTTCCCAGATACGCAGTATTTT. It translates as CASRTSGSWFPDTQYF. This chain is built from TRBV6-2 or TRBV6-3 and TRBJ2-3, with 13 middle bases fitting TRBD2. Taken from the germline V gene, the CDR1 and CDR2 loops are MNHEY and SVGEGT. V loses 8 bases at its end and J loses 4 bases; junction bases beyond the gene matches: 9. The CDR3 measures 16 amino acids from cysteine to phenylalanine. Only the CDR3 DNA stays, 48 bases, in frame from base 1.